The 13 T cell receptor beta chains in this list originate from one sample, sequenced in a study of T-cell memory formation after mild COVID-19. TCRdb reprocessed the 5' RACE reads with MiXCR, giving one entry per CDR3 protein. This table has around 47,000 distinct CDR3 sequences, 8.5% to 10% appearing once. The sequenced sample consisted of PBMCs or a T cell subset sorted from them (not recorded which). The receptors were gathered from an adult woman who had mild COVID-19 (a few samples of this study predate the infection). Cell type and time point are not known.

Only a few counts were recorded for this clonotype. The chain joins TRBV3-1 to TRBJ2-7; D ambiguous. This CDR3 region has 12 residues. Trimming left V 3 bases short and J 0 bases short, with 3 bases between. The germline CDR1 and CDR2 sequences are LGHDT and YNNKEL (reference sequence). CDR3 region: CASSQVSYEQYF. The DNA for the CDR3 is TGTGCCAGCAGCCAGGTCTCCTACGAGCAGTACTTC.

This clonotype was recorded at least ten times. The V call is TRBV15, the J call TRBJ2-1; no clear D. This CDR3 has 15 residues. V dropped 1 base and J dropped 7 bases, with 14 bases sitting between them. In germline, CDR1 is LNHNV, CDR2 YYDKDF (reference sequence). The CDR3 region has the DNA TGTGCCACCAGCAGAGTGTTAGGTAGAGGTAATGAGCAGTTCTTC. Translated, it gives CATSRVLGRGNEQFF.

There are a few counts of this clonotype. The chain joins TRBV5-6 to TRBJ2-2, with D unclear. The CDR3 sequence is 14 residues long. Germline V gives CDR1 SGHDT, CDR2 YYEEEE. V was cut by 0 bases and J by 4 bases, with 7 bases left in between. Here the CDR3 reads CASSLVHPTGELFF. CDR3 coding DNA: TGTGCCAGCAGCTTGGTGCATCCCACCGGGGAGCTGTTTTTT. The full variable domain, rest sourced from reference TRBV5-6 and TRBJ2-2, is DAGVTQSPTHLIKTRGQQVTLRCSPKSGHDTVSWYQQALGQGPQFIFQYYEEEERQRGNFPDRFSGHQFPNYSSELNVNALLLGDSALYLCASSLVHPTGELFFGEGSRLTVL.

This clonotype has a count of ten or more. This chain links TRBV7-3 with TRBJ2-1, with 8 bases lining up with TRBD1. From germline, CDR1 is SGHTA and CDR2 FQGTGA. The CDR3 totals 16 residues. With 2 bases clipped from V and 1 base from J, the junction kept 4 bases outside the gene matches. The CDR3 here is CASSLAGGDSYNEQFF. The CDR3 DNA is TGTGCCAGCAGCTTAGCAGGGGGCGATTCCTACAATGAGCAGTTCTTC. Looking up the rest from reference TRBV7-3 and TRBJ2-1 gives the full variable domain: GAGVSQTPSNKVTEKGKYVELRCDPISGHTALYWYRQSLGQGPEFLIYFQGTGAADDSGLPNDRFFAVRPEGSVSTLKIQRTERGDSAVYLCASSLAGGDSYNEQFFGPGTRLTVL.

The rearrangement links TRBV29-1 to TRBJ2-1; 10 positions match TRBD2. Per the germline V gene, CDR1 is SQVTM and CDR2 is ANQGSEA. J gave up 4 bases and V 8 bases, and 11 bases lay outside the gene matches. The CDR3 totals 15 residues. CDR3 region: CSCRTGTSVYNEQFF. The DNA for the CDR3 is TGCAGCTGTCGGACCGGGACTAGCGTTTACAATGAGCAGTTCTTC.

This clonotype was detected only a few times. The rearrangement links TRBV6-2 or TRBV6-3 to TRBJ2-2, with D perhaps TRBD1 or TRBD2 (5 bases each). V lost 10 bases to trimming and J lost 3 bases, with 12 bases between them. From germline, CDR1 is MNHEY and CDR2 SVGEGT. CDR3 length equals 13 residues. The CDR3 bases are TGTGCCATACGGGGCCCTTACACCGGGGAGCTGTTTTTT. Its translation is CAIRGPYTGELFF.

V usage is TRBV10-3 and J usage is TRBJ2-3; D not certain. Germline V CDR1 and CDR2: ENHRY, SYGVKD. The CDR3 sequence is 13 residues long. The V gene lost 0 bases and the J gene lost 4 bases, with 5 bases spanning the gap. CDR3 residues: CAISESNADTQYF. CDR3 bases: TGTGCCATCAGTGAGTCAAACGCAGATACGCAGTATTTT.

The chain employs TRBV27 and TRBJ1-6; possible D gene TRBD1, 6 bases. Germline CDR1 reads MNHEY; CDR2 reads SMNVEV (reference sequence). V was pared by 0 bases and J by 8 bases, with 17 bases between. The CDR3 has 17 amino acids. CDR3 nucleotide sequence: TGTGCCAGCAGTTTATCCCCCCGGACAGTCTACTATTCACCCCTCCACTTT. It specifies CASSLSPRTVYYSPLHF.

The table lists this clonotype with a few counts. J is TRBJ1-2 and V is TRBV11-2, with D possibly TRBD1 on 6 matching bases. Trimming left V 4 bases short and J 2 bases short, with 17 bases between. This CDR3 has 16 residues. Germline CDR1 SGHAT, CDR2 FQNNGV. The CDR3 sequence: CASSSLQGRPNYGYTF. The CDR3 nucleotides read TGTGCCAGCAGCTCCCTACAGGGCCGCCCCAACTATGGCTACACCTTC.

This clonotype was counted at least ten times. V gene TRBV5-1 combines with J gene TRBJ2-7, with D perhaps TRBD1 (6 bases). CDR3 length: 15 residues. Deletions cut 4 bases from V and 3 bases from J, with 17 bases between. Germline CDR1 reads SGHRS; CDR2 reads YFSETQ. In DNA, the CDR3 is TGCGCCAGCAGCAAGGATGGGACAAGTCGCTACGAGCAGTACTTC. Its protein product is CASSKDGTSRYEQYF. Together with reference TRBV5-1 and TRBJ2-7, the CDR3 gives the full variable domain: KAGVTQTPRYLIKTRGQQVTLSCSPISGHRSVSWYQQTPGQGLQFLFEYFSETQRNKGNFPGRFSGRQFSNSRSEMNVSTLELGDSALYLCASSKDGTSRYEQYFGPGTRLTVT.

Only a few counts were recorded for this clonotype. The CDR3 loop is CASSLRANTEAFF. The CDR3 nucleotides read TGTGCCAGCAGCTTGAGGGCGAATACTGAAGCTTTCTTT. The V and J genes are TRBV11-3 and TRBJ1-1; no clear D gene. With 3 bases removed from V and 5 bases from J, the gap between germline ends came to 10 bases. The CDR3 has 13 amino acids. The germline V gene has CDR1 SGHNT and CDR2 YENEEA.

At least ten counts were recorded for this clonotype. The V call is TRBV6-1, the J call TRBJ2-1; 9 bases line up with TRBD1. The CDR3 runs to 15 residues. The V gene's germline CDR1 is MNHNS and CDR2 SASEGT. V was pared by 5 bases and J by 2 bases, with 4 bases of the junction left unmatched. The CDR3 DNA reads TGTGCCAGCAGTACCCGACAGGGGGCCTACAATGAGCAGTTCTTC. It specifies CASSTRQGAYNEQFF.

This clonotype was picked up many times. This chain connects TRBV29-1 to TRBJ1-2; TRBD1 matches 9 bases. This CDR3 contains 13 residues. From germline, CDR1 is SQVTM and CDR2 ANQGSEA. The junction had 2 bases not matched to a gene; V was cut back by 4 bases and J by 2 bases. CDR3 sequence reads: CSVGGTGNYGYTF. The DNA for the CDR3 is TGCAGCGTTGGAGGGACAGGGAACTATGGCTACACCTTC.